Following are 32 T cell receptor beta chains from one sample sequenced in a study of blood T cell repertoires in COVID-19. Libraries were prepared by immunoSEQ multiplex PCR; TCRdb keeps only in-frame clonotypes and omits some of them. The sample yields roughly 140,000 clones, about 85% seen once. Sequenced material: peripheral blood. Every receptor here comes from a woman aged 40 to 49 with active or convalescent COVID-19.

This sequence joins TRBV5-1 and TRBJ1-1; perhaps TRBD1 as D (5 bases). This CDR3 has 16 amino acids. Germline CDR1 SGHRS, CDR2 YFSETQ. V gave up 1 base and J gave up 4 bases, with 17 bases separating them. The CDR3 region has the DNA TGCGCCAGCAGCTTGTTCCTTGGGGCTCTGGGCACTGAAGCTTTCTTT. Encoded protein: CASSLFLGALGTEAFF.

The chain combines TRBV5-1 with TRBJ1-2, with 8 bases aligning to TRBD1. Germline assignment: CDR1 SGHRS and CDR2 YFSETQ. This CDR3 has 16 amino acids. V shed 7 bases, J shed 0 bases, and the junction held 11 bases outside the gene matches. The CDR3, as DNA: TGCGCCAGCTCTCCGGGACAGGTGAGGGCTAACTATGGCTACACCTTC. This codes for CASSPGQVRANYGYTF.

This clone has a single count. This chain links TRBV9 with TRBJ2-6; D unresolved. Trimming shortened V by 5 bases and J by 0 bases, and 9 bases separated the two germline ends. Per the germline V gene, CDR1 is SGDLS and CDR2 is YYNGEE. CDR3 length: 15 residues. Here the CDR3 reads CASRRRNSGANVLTF. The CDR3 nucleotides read TGTGCCAGCAGACGGCGGAACTCTGGGGCCAACGTCCTGACTTTC.

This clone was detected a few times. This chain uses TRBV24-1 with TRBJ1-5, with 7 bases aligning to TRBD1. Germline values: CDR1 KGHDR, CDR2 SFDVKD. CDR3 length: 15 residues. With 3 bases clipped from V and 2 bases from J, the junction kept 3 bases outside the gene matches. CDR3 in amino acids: CATSDTTGGNQPQHF. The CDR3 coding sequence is TGTGCCACCAGTGATACCACAGGGGGCAATCAGCCCCAGCATTTT.

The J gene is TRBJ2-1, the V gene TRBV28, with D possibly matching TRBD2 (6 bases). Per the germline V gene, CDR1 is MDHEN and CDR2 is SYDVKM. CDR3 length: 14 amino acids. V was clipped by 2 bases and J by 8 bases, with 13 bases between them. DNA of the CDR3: TGTGCCAGCAGTTTAGGGGGGATCGGCTATGAGCAGTTCTTC. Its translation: CASSLGGIGYEQFF.

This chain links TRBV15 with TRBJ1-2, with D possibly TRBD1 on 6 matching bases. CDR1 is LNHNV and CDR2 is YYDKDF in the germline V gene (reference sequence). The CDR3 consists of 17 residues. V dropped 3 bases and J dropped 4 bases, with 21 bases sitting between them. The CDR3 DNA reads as TGTGCCACCAGCAGGATGGAGAACAGGGCATCCAGCTATGGCTACACCTTC. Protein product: CATSRMENRASSYGYTF. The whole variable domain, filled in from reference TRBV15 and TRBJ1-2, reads DAMVIQNPRYQVTQFGKPVTLSCSQTLNHNVMYWYQQKSSQAPKLLFHYYDKDFNNEADTPDNFQSRRPNTSFCFLDIRSPGLGDTAMYLCATSRMENRASSYGYTFGSGTRLTVV.

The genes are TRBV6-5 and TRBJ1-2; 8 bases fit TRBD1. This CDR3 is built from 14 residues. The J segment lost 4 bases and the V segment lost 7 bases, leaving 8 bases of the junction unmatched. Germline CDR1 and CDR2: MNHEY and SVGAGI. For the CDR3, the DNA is TGTGCCAGCAACCTCGGACAGGGAGTCTATGGCTACACCTTC. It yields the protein CASNLGQGVYGYTF.

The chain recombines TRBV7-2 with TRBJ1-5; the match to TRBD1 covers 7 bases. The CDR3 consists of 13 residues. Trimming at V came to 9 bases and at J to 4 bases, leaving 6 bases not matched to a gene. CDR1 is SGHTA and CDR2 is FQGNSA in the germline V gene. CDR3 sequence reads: CASSGQPNQPQHF. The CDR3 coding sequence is TGTGCCAGTTCGGGACAGCCAAATCAGCCCCAGCATTTT.

The CDR3 region has the DNA TGCGCCAGCAGCGGGCGACAGGGGAGGAACACTGAAGCTTTCTTT. Its protein is CASSGRQGRNTEAFF. The rearrangement joins TRBV5-1 to TRBJ1-1; 8 bases map to TRBD1. V gave up 4 bases and J gave up 1 base; unmatched junction bases: 6. Per germline, CDR1 SGHRS and CDR2 YFSETQ. The CDR3 runs 15 residues.

CDR3 residues: CASSDARNYGYTF. CDR3 in DNA: TGTGCCAGCAGCGACGCGAGGAACTATGGCTACACCTTC. The chain has TRBV7-2 and TRBJ1-2, with D unclear. Trimming cost V 5 bases and J 2 bases, with 9 bases left between them. The CDR3 sequence is 13 residues long. Per germline, CDR1 SGHTA and CDR2 FQGNSA.

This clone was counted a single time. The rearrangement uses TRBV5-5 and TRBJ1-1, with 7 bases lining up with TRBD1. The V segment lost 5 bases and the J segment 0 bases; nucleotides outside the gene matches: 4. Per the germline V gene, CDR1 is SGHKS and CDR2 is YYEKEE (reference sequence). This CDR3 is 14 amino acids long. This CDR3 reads CASRWGQLNTEAFF. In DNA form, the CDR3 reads TGTGCCAGCAGATGGGGACAGCTGAACACTGAAGCTTTCTTT.

CDR3 in DNA: TGTGCCAGCAGCCTTCTGTACAATGAGCAGTTCTTC. Its protein product is CASSLLYNEQFF. The V gene is TRBV28, the J gene TRBJ2-1; D remains unclear. Germline lookup yields CDR1 MDHEN and CDR2 SYDVKM. V gave up 6 bases and J gave up 4 bases, with 7 bases separating them. The CDR3 is 12 amino acids. The complete variable domain, with remaining parts taken from reference TRBV28 and TRBJ2-1, reads DVKVTQSSRYLVKRTGEKVFLECVQDMDHENMFWYRQDPGLGLRLIYFSYDVKMKEKGDIPEGYSVSREKKERFSLILESASTNQTSMYLCASSLLYNEQFFGPGTRLTVL.

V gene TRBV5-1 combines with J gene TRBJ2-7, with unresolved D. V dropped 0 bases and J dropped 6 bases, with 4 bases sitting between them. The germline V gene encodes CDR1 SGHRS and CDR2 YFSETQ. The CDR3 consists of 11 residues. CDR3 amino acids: CASSLGPEQYF. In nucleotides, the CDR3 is TGCGCCAGCAGCTTGGGGCCCGAGCAGTACTTC.

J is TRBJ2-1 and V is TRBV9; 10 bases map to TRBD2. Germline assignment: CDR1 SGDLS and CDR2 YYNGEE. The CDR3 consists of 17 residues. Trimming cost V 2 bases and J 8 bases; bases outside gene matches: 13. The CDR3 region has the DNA TGTGCCAGCAGCGTCGGTTACTCTAGCGGGAGCTTCGATGAGCAGTTCTTC. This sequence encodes CASSVGYSSGSFDEQFF. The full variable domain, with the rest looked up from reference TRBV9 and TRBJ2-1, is DSGVTQTPKHLITATGQRVTLRCSPRSGDLSVYWYQQSLDQGLQFLIQYYNGEERAKGNILERFSAQQFPDLHSELNLSSLELGDSALYFCASSVGYSSGSFDEQFFGPGTRLTVL.

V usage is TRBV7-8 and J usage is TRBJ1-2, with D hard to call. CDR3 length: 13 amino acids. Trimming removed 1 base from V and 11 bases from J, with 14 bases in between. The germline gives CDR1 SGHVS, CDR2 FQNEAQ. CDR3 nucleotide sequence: TGTGCCAGCAGCTTAGAATCGTATTTGAGTTACACCTTC. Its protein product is CASSLESYLSYTF.

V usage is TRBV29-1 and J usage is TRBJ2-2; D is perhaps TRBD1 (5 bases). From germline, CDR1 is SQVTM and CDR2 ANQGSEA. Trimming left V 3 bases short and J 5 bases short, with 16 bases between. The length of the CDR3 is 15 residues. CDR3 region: CSVDLGRAPTGELFF. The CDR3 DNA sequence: TGCAGCGTTGACCTCGGCAGGGCACCAACCGGGGAGCTGTTTTTT.

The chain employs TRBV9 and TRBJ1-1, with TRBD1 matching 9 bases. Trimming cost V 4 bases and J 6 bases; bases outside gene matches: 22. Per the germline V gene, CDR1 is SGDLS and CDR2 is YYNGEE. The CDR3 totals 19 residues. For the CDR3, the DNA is TGTGCCAGCAGCACCCGCCCGGGACAGGGTCTTAGAGGGGAGGCTGAAGCTTTCTTT. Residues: CASSTRPGQGLRGEAEAFF.

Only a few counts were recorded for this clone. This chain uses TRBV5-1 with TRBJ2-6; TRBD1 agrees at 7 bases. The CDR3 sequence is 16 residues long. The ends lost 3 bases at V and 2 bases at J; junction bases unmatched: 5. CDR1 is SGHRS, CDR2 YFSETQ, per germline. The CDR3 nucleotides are TGCGCCAGCAGCTCCGAAGGGGGCGCTGGGGCCAACGTCCTGACTTTC. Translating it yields CASSSEGGAGANVLTF.

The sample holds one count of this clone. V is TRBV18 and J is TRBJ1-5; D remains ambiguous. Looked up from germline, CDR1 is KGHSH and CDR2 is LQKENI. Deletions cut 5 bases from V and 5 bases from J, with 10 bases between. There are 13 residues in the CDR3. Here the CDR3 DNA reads TGTGCCAGCTCAGTGTTGGGAGATCAGCCCCAGCATTTT. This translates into CASSVLGDQPQHF.

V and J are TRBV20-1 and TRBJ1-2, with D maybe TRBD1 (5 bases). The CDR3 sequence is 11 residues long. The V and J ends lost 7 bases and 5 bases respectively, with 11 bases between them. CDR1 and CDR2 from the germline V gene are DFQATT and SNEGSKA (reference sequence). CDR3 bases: TGCAGTGGGGGCGGGGAGTATGGCTACACCTTC. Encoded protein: CSGGGEYGYTF.

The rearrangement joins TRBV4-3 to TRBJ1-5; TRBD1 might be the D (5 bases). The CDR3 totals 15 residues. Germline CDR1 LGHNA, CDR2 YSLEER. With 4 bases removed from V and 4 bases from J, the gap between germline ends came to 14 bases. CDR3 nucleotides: TGCGCCAGCAGCCGGGACGGGGGGGGTAATCAGCCCCAGCATTTT. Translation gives CASSRDGGGNQPQHF.

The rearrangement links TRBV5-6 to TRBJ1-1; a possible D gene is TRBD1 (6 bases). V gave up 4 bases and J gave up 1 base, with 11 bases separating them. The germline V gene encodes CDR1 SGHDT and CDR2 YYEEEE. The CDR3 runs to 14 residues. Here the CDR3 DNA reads TGTGCCAGCAGCGGGCCAGGGGAGAACACTGAAGCTTTCTTT. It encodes CASSGPGENTEAFF.

The CDR3 DNA sequence: TGTGCCAGTCGGGTCTACGTCACTGAAGCTTTCTTT. It yields the protein CASRVYVTEAFF. V and J are TRBV19 and TRBJ1-1; D call uncertain. Looked up from germline, CDR1 is LNHDA and CDR2 is SQIVND (reference sequence). Trimming left V 8 bases short and J 4 bases short, with 11 bases between. The CDR3 runs 12 residues.

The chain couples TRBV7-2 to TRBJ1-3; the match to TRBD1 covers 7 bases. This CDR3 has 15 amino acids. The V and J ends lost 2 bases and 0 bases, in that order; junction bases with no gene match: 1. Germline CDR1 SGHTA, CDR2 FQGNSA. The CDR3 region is CASSLHRGSGNTIYF. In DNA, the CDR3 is TGTGCCAGCAGCTTACACAGGGGCTCTGGAAACACCATATATTTT. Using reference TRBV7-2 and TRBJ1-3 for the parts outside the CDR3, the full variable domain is GAGVSQSPSNKVTEKGKDVELRCDPISGHTALYWYRQSLGQGLEFLIYFQGNSAPDKSGLPSDRFSAERTGGSVSTLTIQRTQQEDSAVYLCASSLHRGSGNTIYFGEGSWLTVV.

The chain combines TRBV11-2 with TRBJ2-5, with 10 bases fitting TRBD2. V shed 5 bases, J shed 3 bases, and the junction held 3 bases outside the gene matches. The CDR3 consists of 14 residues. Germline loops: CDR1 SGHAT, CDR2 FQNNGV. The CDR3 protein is CASSPGLAEETQYF. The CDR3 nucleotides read TGTGCCAGCAGCCCCGGACTAGCGGAAGAGACCCAGTACTTC.

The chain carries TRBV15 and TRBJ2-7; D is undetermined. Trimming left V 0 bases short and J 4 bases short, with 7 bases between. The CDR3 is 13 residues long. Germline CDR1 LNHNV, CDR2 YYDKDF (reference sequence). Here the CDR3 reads CATSRDPRYEQYF. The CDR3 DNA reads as TGTGCCACCAGCAGAGATCCCAGATACGAGCAGTACTTC.

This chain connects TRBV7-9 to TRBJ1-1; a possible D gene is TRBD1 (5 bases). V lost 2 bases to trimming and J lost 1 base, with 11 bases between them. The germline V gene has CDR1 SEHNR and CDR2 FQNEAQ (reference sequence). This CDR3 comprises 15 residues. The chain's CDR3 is CASSLYGTKNTEAFF. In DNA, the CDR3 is TGTGCCAGCAGCTTATACGGGACTAAGAACACTGAAGCTTTCTTT.

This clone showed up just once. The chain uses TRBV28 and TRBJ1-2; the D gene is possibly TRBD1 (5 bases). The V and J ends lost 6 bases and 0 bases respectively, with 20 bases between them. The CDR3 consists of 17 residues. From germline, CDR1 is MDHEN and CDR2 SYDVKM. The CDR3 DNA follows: TGTGCCAGCAGCCTCGCATCCGGGACTGAAGCTAACTATGGCTACACCTTC. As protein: CASSLASGTEANYGYTF.

The CDR3 sequence: CASSLARGGRMNTEAFF. The CDR3 coding sequence is TGTGCCAGCAGCTTAGCAAGAGGGGGACGGATGAACACTGAAGCTTTCTTT. This chain joins TRBV11-2 and TRBJ1-1, with a possible D match to TRBD1 (6 bases). The CDR3 spans 17 residues. Germline CDR1 reads SGHAT; CDR2 reads FQNNGV. V was clipped by 1 base and J by 0 bases, with 15 bases between them.

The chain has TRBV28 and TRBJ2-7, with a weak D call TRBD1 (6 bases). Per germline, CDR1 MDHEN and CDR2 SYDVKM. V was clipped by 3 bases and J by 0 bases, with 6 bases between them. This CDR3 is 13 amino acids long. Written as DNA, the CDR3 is TGTGCCAGCAGTTTGGGACACTCCTACGAGCAGTACTTC. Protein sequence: CASSLGHSYEQYF.

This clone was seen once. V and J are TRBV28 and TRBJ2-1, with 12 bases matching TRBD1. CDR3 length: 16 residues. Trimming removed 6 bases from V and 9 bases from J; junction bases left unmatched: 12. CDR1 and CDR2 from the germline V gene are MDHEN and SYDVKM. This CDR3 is CASSDPRDRGRGEQFF. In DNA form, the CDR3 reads TGTGCCAGCAGCGACCCCCGGGACAGGGGGCGCGGTGAGCAGTTCTTC. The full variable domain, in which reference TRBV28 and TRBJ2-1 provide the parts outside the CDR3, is DVKVTQSSRYLVKRTGEKVFLECVQDMDHENMFWYRQDPGLGLRLIYFSYDVKMKEKGDIPEGYSVSREKKERFSLILESASTNQTSMYLCASSDPRDRGRGEQFFGPGTRLTVL.

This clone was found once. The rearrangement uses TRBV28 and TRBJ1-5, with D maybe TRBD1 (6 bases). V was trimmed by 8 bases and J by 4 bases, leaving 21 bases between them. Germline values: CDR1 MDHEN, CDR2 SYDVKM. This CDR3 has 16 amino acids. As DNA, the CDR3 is TGTGCCAGCGTAAGGACAGCTGCATCAGCAAATCAGCCCCAGCATTTT. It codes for CASVRTAASANQPQHF.